This T cell receptor (beta chain) is drawn from a study of blood T cell repertoires in COVID-19. Study summary: Samples representing acute and convalescent COVID-19 were sourced from the United States, Italy and Spain. T cells, B-cell-depleted T cells, or PBMCs provided the cDNA or gDNA that served as material.

Germline-derived CDR1 and CDR2 are LGHDT and YNNKEL (reference sequence). Unmatched junction bases numbered 7, after V lost 0 bases and J lost 1 base. CDR3 size: 17 residues. This clone was detected only once. Under the authors' procedure: Amplifying reference gene primers gave estimates of nucleated cell counts. Only in-frame clones appear in the TCRdb table, and some are missing; sequencing was by immunoSEQ multiplex PCR. That table is the source of V, J and clone size, and D and trimming were worked out from the DNA. The repertoire consists of 150,000 to 200,000 clones, with roughly 80% occurring once and the leading ten covering approximately 15%.

Sequencing was performed on peripheral blood. The receptor was derived from a man in his sixties with active or convalescent COVID-19. The V call is TRBV3-1 (or the pseudogene TRBV3-2), the J call TRBJ2-7; 9 bases agree with TRBD2. The CDR3 reads CASSQDPTSGHSYEQYF. CDR3 nucleotide sequence: TGTGCCAGCAGCCAAGATCCCACTAGCGGGCATTCCTACGAGCAGTACTTC.